This entry features one TCR beta chain sequence. This sample is part of a study of CD8+ T cells in alopecia areata. Extracted from the samples, RNA was reverse transcribed into cDNA to serve as the sequencing template. Here immunoSEQ multiplex PCR was the method, and the copy in TCRdb shows in-frame clones only, minus some. In the table there are a few hundred thousand clones, around two fifths of which are singletons. Germline V lookup: CDR1 SEHNR, CDR2 FQNEAQ (reference sequence). The CDR3 has 14 residues. Deletions cut 1 base from V and 2 bases from J, with 8 bases between. As to treatment: oral pan-JAK inhibitor, 5-10 mg twice daily. As part of sample collection, lesional scalp punch biopsies and peripheral blood were taken from alopecia areata patients. From PBMCs, CD4+ and CD8+ T cells were sorted.

This specimen was CD4+ T cells sorted from blood, taken between weeks 30 and 35, from a patient treated with tofacitinib. V usage is TRBV7-9 and J usage is TRBJ2-5; no clear D. This receptor was identified in a human donor with alopecia areata. For the CDR3, the DNA is TGTGCCAGCAGCTTAGTCGGTCAGCAAGAGACCCAGTACTTC. This sequence encodes CASSLVGQQETQYF.